The 3 T cell receptor beta chains listed next were all sequenced from one sample in a study of cytomegalovirus exposure and HLA in healthy donors (dated 2017 in TCRdb). Receptors were amplified or captured by the immunoSEQ multiplex PCR assay. The table was pulled from immuneACCESS by TCRdb, which kept in-frame rearrangements only. Such tables lose some clones; where checked, under half of the loss comes from unresolved V genes, and the rest has no known cause. This sample gives more than 250,000 clones in total; around 86% of them show up just once. The ten most abundant clones make up about 0.91% of the sample. Sample: PBMCs. Every receptor here comes from a woman aged 18-35 years in good health and CMV-seronegative.

This sequence joins TRBV18 and TRBJ2-5; D uncertain. This CDR3 contains 13 residues. The germline gives CDR1 KGHSH, CDR2 LQKENI. Trimming shortened V by 2 bases and J by 5 bases, and 9 bases separated the two germline ends. Here the CDR3 DNA reads TGTGCCAGCTCACCATATCCCCGTGAGACCCAGTACTTC. Encoded protein: CASSPYPRETQYF.

This chain joins TRBV29-1 and TRBJ1-2; TRBD1 matches at 8 bases. There are 13 residues in the CDR3. Germline V CDR1 and CDR2: SQVTM, ANQGSEA. The J segment lost 4 bases and the V segment lost 5 bases, leaving 6 bases of the junction unmatched. CDR3: CSVSGGFSYGYTF. In DNA form, the CDR3 reads TGCAGCGTTTCAGGGGGCTTCAGCTATGGCTACACCTTC.

The chain is built from TRBV19 and TRBJ1-2, with TRBD1 matching over 8 bases. Germline CDR1 reads LNHDA; CDR2 reads SQIVND (reference sequence). The CDR3 sequence is 12 residues long. As DNA, the CDR3 is TGTGTCGCGGGACAGGCGCTCTATGGCTACACCTTC. Its protein is CVAGQALYGYTF.